Listed here are 3 T cell receptor beta chains from one sample, sequenced in a study of blood T cells in healthy people across ages. The authors ran a second PCR of roughly 6 to 12 cycles using a sample-barcoded 5' primer and a J-beta primer mix. TCRdb reprocessed the 5' RACE reads with MiXCR, giving one entry per CDR3 protein. The sample records more than 650,000 distinct CDR3 sequences, roughly 25% being singletons. These sequences were also reported in another study, on T cells of mothers and their children.

The specimen sequenced was blood. The receptors here all came from a boy aged 5-17 years in good health.

The sample holds a few counts of this clonotype. This rearrangement joins TRBV7-6 to TRBJ1-1, with 8 positions matching TRBD1. The CDR3 has 13 residues. J was trimmed by 6 bases and V by 3 bases; bases with no gene match: 3. The V gene's germline CDR1 is SGHVS and CDR2 FNYEAQ. The CDR3 region has the DNA TGTGCCAGCAGCTTCAGGGGGCTAGCTGAAGCTTTCTTT. Protein product: CASSFRGLAEAFF.

This chain uses TRBV20-1 with TRBJ2-1; a possible D gene is TRBD2 (5 bases). The CDR3 spans 12 residues. The V gene's germline CDR1 is DFQATT and CDR2 SNEGSKA (reference sequence). The V end lost 7 bases, the J end lost 6 bases, and 13 bases lay between the germline ends. The CDR3 spells CSVGGLINEQFF. The CDR3 DNA is TGCAGTGTGGGCGGGTTAATCAATGAGCAGTTCTTC.

This clonotype was seen more than once but under ten times. The CDR3 loop is CACLGGREETQYF. In DNA, the CDR3 is TGTGCCTGTTTAGGGGGGCGAGAAGAGACCCAGTACTTC. This rearrangement joins TRBV7-9 to TRBJ2-5, with D tentatively TRBD1 or TRBD2 (6 bases each). There are 13 residues in the CDR3. CDR1 is SEHNR and CDR2 is FQNEAQ in the germline V gene (reference sequence). The V end lost 11 bases, the J end lost 3 bases, and 16 bases lay between the germline ends.